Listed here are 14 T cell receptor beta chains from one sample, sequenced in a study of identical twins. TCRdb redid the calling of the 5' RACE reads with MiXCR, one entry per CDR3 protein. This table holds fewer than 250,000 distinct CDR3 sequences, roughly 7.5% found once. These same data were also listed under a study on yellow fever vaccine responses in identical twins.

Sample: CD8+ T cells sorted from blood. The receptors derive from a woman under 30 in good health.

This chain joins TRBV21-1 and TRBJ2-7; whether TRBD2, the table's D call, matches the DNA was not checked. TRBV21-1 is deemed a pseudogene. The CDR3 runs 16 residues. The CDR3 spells CASKGSSSGGSYEQYV. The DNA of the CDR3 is TGTGCCAGCAAGGGCTCGTCTAGCGGGGGTTCCTACGAGCAGTACGTC.

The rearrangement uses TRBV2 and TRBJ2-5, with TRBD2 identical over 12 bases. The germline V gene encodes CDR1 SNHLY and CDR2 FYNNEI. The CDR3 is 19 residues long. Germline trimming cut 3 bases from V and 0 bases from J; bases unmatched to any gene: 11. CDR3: CASSDVGRLAGENQETQYF. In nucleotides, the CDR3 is TGTGCCAGCAGTGATGTAGGGAGACTAGCGGGAGAAAACCAAGAGACCCAGTACTTC. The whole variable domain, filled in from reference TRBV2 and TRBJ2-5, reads EPEVTQTPSHQVTQMGQEVILRCVPISNHLYFYWYRQILGQKVEFLVSFYNNEISEKSEIFDDQFSVERPDGSNFTLKIRSTKLEDSAMYFCASSDVGRLAGENQETQYFGPGTRLLVL.

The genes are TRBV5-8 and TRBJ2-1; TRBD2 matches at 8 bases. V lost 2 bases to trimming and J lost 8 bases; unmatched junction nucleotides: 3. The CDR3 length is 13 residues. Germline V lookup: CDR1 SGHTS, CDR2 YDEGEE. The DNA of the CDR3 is TGTGCCAGCAGCTTCGCGGGGGGAGATGAGCAGTTCTTC. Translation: CASSFAGGDEQFF.

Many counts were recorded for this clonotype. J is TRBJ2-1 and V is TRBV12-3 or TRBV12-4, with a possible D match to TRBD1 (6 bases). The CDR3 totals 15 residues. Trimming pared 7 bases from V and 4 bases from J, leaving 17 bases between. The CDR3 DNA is TGTGCCAGCACCGTAGGGGGTTACCCTTACAATGAGCAGTTCTTC. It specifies CASTVGGYPYNEQFF.

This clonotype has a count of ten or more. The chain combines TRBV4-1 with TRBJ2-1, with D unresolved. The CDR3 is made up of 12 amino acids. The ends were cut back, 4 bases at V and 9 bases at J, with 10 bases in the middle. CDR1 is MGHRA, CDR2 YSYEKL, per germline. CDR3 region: CASSRLGGEQFF. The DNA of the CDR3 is TGCGCCAGCAGCCGACTGGGTGGTGAGCAGTTCTTC.

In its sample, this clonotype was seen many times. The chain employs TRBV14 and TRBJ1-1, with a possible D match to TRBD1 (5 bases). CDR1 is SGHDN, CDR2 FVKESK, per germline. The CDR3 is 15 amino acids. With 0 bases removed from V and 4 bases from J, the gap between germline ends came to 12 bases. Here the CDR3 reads CASSQDQLGVTEAFF. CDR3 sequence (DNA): TGTGCCAGCAGCCAAGACCAACTAGGGGTCACTGAAGCTTTCTTT.

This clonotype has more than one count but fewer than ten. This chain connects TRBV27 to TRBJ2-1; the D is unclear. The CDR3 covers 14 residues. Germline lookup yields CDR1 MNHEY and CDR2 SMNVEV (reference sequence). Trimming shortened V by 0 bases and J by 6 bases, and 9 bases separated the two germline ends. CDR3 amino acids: CASSLSPSTNEQFF. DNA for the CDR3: TGTGCCAGCAGTTTATCGCCTAGTACCAATGAGCAGTTCTTC.

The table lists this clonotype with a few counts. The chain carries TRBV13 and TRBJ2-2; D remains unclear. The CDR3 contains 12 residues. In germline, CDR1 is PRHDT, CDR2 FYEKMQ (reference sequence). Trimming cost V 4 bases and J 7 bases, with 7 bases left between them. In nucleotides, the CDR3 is TGTGCCAGCAGCTCTGGCCTCGGGGAGCTGTTTTTT. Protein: CASSSGLGELFF. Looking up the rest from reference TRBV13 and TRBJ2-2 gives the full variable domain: AAGVIQSPRHLIKEKRETATLKCYPIPRHDTVYWYQQGPGQDPQFLISFYEKMQSDKGSIPDRFSAQQFSDYHSELNMSSLELGDSALYFCASSSGLGELFFGEGSRLTVL.

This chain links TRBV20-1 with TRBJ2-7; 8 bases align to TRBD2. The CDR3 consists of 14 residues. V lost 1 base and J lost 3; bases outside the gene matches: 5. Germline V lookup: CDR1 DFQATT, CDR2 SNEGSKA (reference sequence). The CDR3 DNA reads TGCAGTGCTAGAGTTAGTAGCGGGATCTACGAGCAGTACTTC. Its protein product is CSARVSSGIYEQYF.

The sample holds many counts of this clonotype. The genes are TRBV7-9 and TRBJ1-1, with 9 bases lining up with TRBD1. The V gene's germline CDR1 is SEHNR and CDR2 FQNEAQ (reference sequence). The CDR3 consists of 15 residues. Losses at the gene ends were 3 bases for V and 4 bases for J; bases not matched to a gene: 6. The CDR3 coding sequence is TGTGCCAGCAGCTTCGGACAGGGGTCGACCACTGAAGCTTTCTTT. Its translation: CASSFGQGSTTEAFF.

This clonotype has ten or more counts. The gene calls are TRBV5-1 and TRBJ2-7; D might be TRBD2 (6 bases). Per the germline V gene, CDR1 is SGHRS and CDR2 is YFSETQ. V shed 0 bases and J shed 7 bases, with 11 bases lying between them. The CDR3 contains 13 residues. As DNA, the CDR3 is TGCGCCAGCAGCTTGGTGGCGGGGCGGGAGCAGTACGTC. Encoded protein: CASSLVAGREQYV.

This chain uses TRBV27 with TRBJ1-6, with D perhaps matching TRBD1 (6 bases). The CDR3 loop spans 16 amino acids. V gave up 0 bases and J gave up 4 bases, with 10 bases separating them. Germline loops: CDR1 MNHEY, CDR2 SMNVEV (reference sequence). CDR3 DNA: TGTGCCAGCAGTTTATCCGGGACACAATATAATTCACCCCTCCACTTT. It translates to CASSLSGTQYNSPLHF.

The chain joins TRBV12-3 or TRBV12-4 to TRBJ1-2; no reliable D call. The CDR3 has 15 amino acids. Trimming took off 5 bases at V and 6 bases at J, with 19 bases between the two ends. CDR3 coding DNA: TGTGCCAGCAGTCCCCAGGAAACAAGTACAGATGGCTACACCTTC. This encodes CASSPQETSTDGYTF.

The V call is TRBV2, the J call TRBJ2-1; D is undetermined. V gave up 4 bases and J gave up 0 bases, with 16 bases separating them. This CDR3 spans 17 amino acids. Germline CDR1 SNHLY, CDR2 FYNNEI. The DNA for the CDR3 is TGTGCCAGCAGTGGCATAGGAGTCCTCAGCTCCTACAATGAGCAGTTCTTC. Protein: CASSGIGVLSSYNEQFF.